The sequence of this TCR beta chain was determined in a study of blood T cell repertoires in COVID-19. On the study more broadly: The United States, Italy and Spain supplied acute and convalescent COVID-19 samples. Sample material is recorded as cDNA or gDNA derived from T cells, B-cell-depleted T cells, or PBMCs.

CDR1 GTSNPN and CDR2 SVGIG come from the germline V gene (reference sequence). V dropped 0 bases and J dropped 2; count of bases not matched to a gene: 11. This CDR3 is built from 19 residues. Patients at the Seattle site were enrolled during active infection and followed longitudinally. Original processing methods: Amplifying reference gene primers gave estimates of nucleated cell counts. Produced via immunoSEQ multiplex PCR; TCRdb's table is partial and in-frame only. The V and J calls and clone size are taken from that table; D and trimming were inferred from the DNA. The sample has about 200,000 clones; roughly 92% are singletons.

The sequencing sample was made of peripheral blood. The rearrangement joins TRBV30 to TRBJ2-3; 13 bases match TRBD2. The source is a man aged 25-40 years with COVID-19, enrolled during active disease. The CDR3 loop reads CAWSVEYSLAGGDTDTQYF. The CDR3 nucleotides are TGTGCCTGGAGTGTCGAATATTCACTAGCGGGGGGGGACACAGATACGCAGTATTTT.